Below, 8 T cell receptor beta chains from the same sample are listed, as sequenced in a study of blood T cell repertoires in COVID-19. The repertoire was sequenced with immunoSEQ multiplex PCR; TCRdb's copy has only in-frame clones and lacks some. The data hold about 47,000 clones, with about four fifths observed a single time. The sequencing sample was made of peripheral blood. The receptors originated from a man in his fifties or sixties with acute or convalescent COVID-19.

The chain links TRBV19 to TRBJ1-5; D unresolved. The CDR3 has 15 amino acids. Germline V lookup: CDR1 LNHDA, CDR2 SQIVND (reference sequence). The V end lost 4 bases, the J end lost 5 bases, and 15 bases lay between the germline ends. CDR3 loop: CASSTPRRSYQPQHF. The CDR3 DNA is TGTGCCAGTAGTACCCCGCGCAGGTCTTATCAGCCCCAGCATTTT.

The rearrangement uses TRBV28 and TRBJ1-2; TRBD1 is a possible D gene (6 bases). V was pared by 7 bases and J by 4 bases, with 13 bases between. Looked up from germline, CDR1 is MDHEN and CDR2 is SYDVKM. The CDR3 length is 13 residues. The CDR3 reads CASKPHRAYGYTF. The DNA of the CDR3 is TGTGCCAGCAAACCCCACAGGGCCTATGGCTACACCTTC.

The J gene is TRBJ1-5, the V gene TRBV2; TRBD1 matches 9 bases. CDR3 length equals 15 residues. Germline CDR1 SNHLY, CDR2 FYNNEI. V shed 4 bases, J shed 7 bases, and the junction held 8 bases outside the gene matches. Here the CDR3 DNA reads TGTGCCAGCAGTGCATGGACAGGGGAAGGGCAGCCCCAGCATTTT. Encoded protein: CASSAWTGEGQPQHF.

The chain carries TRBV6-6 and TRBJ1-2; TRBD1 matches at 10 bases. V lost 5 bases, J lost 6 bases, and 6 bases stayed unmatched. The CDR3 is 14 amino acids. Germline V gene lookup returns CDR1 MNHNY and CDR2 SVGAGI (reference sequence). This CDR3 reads CASSPRTGGNGYTF. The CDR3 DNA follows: TGTGCCAGCAGTCCTCGGACAGGGGGGAATGGCTACACCTTC.

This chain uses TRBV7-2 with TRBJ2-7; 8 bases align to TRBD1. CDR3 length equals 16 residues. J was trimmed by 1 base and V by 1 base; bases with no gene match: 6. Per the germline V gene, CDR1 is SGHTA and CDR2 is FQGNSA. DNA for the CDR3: TGTGCCAGCAGCTTAGTGGGCAGGGGGCATTCCTACGAGCAGTACTTC. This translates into CASSLVGRGHSYEQYF.

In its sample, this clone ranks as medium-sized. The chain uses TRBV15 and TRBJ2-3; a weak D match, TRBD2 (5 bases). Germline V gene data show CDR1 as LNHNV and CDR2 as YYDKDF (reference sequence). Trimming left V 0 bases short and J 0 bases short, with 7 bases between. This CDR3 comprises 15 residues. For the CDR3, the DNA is TGTGCCACCAGCAGAGAGTCGGGGAGCACAGATACGCAGTATTTT. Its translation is CATSRESGSTDTQYF.

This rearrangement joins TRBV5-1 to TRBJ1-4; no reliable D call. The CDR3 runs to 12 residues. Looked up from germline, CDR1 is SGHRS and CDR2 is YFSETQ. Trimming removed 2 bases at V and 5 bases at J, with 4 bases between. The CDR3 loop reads CASSLQNEKLFF. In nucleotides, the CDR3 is TGCGCCAGCAGCTTACAGAATGAAAAACTGTTTTTT.

In DNA, the CDR3 is TGTGCCAGTAGTATGGGTACAGGGGGCTCCTACGAGCAGTACTTC. Translation: CASSMGTGGSYEQYF. The chain links TRBV19 to TRBJ2-7, with 8 bases lining up with TRBD1. Germline values: CDR1 LNHDA, CDR2 SQIVND (reference sequence). This CDR3 contains 15 residues. After removal of 3 bases from V and 0 bases from J, the junction contained 4 bases not matched to a gene.